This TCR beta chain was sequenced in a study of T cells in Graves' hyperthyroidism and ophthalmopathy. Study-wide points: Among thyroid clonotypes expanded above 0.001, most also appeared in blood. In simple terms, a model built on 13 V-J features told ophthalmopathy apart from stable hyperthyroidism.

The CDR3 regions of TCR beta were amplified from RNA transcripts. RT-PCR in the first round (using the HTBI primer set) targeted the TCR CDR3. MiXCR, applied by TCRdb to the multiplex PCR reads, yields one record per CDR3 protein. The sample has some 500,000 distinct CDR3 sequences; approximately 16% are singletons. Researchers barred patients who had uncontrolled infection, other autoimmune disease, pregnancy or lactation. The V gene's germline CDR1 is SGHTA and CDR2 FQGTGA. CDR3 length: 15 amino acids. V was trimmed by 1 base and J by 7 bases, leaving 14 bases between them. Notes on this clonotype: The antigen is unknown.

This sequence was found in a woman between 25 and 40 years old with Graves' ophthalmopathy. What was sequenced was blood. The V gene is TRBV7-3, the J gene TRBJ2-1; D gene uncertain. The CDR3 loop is CASSLIPPPANEQFF. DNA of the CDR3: TGTGCCAGCAGCTTAATACCGCCACCGGCAAATGAGCAGTTCTTC.